Only one count was recorded for the clone carrying this T cell receptor (beta chain). Its antigen is not known. The sample originates from a study of cytomegalovirus exposure and HLA in healthy donors. The donors comprised healthy bone marrow donors. The V gene's germline CDR1 is MNHEY and CDR2 SMNVEV (reference sequence). Trimming removed 3 bases at V and 4 bases at J, with 18 bases between. There are 16 residues in the CDR3. General study findings and limits: In vitro confirmation showed three CMV-associated chains to be CMV antigen specific. Presence/absence analyses took donor sequencing depth as roughly uniform. Beyond CMV serostatus, there was no information to go on about immune exposure.

Primers for the PCR totalled 60 Vbeta and 13 Jbeta. TCRdb's table, derived via immunoSEQ multiplex PCR, lists solely in-frame clones and lacks some. Among 200,000 or so clones, 75% to 90% were seen once, and the ten largest hold 6.5%. The chain links TRBV27 to TRBJ1-2, with a tentative D call TRBD1 (6 bases). The sample comprised PBMCs. The clonotype originates from a woman aged 50 to 65 in good health and CMV-seropositive. The CDR3: CASSFYPSRGLYGYTF. The CDR3 coding sequence is TGTGCCAGCAGTTTCTATCCCAGCAGGGGCCTCTATGGCTACACCTTC.